Listed here is a single T cell receptor (beta chain). CDR3 length equals 17 residues. CDR1 and CDR2 from the germline V gene are SNHLY and FYNNEI. The junction had 17 bases not matched to a gene; V was cut back by 8 bases and J by 4 bases. This specimen comes from a study of OX40 agonist ivuxolimab in advanced cancers. Only in-frame clones appear in the TCRdb table, and some are missing; sequencing was by immunoSEQ multiplex PCR. The table has 20,000 to 25,000 clones, around 77% seen once; the top ten hold 15% to 20%. The sample consisted of CD4+ or CD8+ T cells sorted from blood, taken in a trial of the OX40 agonist ivuxolimab. The sequence was collected from an adult with an advanced solid tumor such as melanoma, head and neck, liver or kidney cancer. V usage is TRBV2 and J usage is TRBJ2-3; 8 nucleotides agree with TRBD1. Here the CDR3 reads CASPNPIGQGFPDTQYF. CDR3 coding DNA: TGTGCCAGCCCCAACCCAATAGGACAGGGATTCCCAGATACGCAGTATTTT.